This TCR beta chain appears in the sequencing data of a study of T cells expressing NK-cell markers. Study context: Seven donors tested HCMV-seropositive and one tested seronegative among the eight sequenced.

This CDR3 contains 17 residues. Germline V gives CDR1 SGHKS, CDR2 YYEKEE (reference sequence). With respect to this clonotype: Antigen unknown.

Findings and caveats of the study: One observes that, in a few donors, these clonotypes were also the leading ones within the CD3+CD56-NKG2C+ fraction.

Reprocessing the 5' RACE reads, TCRdb reports a single entry for every CDR3 protein and omits DNA. The sample data list 400,000 to 500,000 distinct CDR3 sequences. Sequencing used blood T cells: a sorted CD56 or NKG2C T cell subset, CD4+ or CD8+ T cells, or bulk PBMC T cells (not recorded which). The chain employs TRBV5-5 and TRBJ2-2; TCRdb designates TRBD1, a call that cannot be tested without DNA. This clonotype was obtained from a woman aged 18 to 69 in good health. The CDR3 protein is CASSPGVGGGNTGELFF. Looking up the rest from reference TRBV5-5 and TRBJ2-2 gives the full variable domain: DAGVTQSPTHLIKTRGQQVTLRCSPISGHKSVSWYQQVLGQGPQFIFQYYEKEERGRGNFPDRFSARQFPNYSSELNVNALLLGDSALYLCASSPGVGGGNTGELFFGEGSRLTVL.